This T cell receptor (beta chain) appears in the sequencing data of a study of blood T cells in healthy people across ages. Study findings and constraints: Diversity figures based on one million T cells were deemed too low.

Through a sample-barcoded 5' primer and a J-beta primer mix, a second PCR was run for about 6 to 12 cycles. A single record per CDR3 protein comes from TCRdb applying MiXCR to the 5' RACE reads. The repertoire holds about 940,000 distinct CDR3 sequences, 48% seen once, with over 10% in the top ten. Healthy individuals of Caucasian origin from Russia, aged about 6 to 100, served as donors. Total RNA was extracted at no less than 6 micrograms per sample. The germline V and J ends were trimmed by 2 bases and 3 bases, with 10 bases remaining between them. The V gene's germline CDR1 is KGHSH and CDR2 LQKENI. This CDR3 comprises 14 residues. A note on this clonotype: Its specificity is not known.

Sequencing was carried out using blood. The V gene is TRBV18, the J gene TRBJ2-5; no clear D gene. This receptor was identified in a man under 40 in good health. CDR3 sequence (DNA): TGTGCCAGCTCACCATCTCTCAGCGAAGAGACCCAGTACTTC. Amino acids: CASSPSLSEETQYF.